The T cell receptor (beta chain) under discussion was sequenced for a study of T cells in Graves' hyperthyroidism and ophthalmopathy. Amplification targeted TCR beta CDR3 regions from RNA transcripts. An initial round of RT-PCR targeting the TCR CDR3 relied on the HTBI primer set. TCRdb re-derived calls from the multiplex PCR reads in MiXCR, one entry per CDR3 protein. The repertoire has around 690,000 distinct CDR3 sequences, about 18% of them found once; the top ten carry around 16%. V was trimmed by 8 bases and J by 0 bases, leaving 13 bases between them. The CDR3 extends over 13 amino acids. The germline V gene encodes CDR1 GTSNPN and CDR2 SVGIG (reference sequence).

The chain employs TRBV30 and TRBJ1-2, with D hard to call. The sequence was obtained from a man in his forties or fifties with Graves' hyperthyroidism. Sequenced material: blood. Here the CDR3 reads CALQARANYGYTF. The CDR3 DNA follows: TGTGCCCTGCAGGCAAGGGCTAACTATGGCTACACCTTC.